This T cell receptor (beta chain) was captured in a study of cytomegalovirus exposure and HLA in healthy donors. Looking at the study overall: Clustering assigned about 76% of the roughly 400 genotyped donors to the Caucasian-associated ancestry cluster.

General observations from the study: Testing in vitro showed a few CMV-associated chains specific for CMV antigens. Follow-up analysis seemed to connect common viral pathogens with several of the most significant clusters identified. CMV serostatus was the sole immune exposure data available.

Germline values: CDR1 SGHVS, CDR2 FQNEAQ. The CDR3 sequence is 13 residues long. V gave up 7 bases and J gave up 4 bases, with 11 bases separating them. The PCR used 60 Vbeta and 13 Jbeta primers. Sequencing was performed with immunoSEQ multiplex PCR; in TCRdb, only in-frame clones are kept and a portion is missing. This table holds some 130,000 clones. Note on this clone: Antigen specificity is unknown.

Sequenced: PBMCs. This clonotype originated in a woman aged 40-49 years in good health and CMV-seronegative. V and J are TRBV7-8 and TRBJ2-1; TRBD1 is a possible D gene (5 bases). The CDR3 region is CASIGQTYNEQFF. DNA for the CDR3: TGTGCCAGCATTGGACAAACTTACAATGAGCAGTTCTTC.